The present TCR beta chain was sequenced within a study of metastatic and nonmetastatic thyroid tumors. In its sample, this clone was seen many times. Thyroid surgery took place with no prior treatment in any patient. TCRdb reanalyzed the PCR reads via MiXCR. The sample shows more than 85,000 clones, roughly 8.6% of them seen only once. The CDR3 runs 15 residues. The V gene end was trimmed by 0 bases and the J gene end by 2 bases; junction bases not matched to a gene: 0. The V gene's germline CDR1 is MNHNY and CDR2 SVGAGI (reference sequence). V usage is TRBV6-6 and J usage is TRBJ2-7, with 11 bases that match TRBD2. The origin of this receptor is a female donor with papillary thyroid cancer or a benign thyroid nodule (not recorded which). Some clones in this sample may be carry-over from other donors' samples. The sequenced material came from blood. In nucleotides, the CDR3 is TGTGCCAGCAGTTACTCTAGCGGGGGGGCCTACGAGCAGTACTTC. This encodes CASSYSSGGAYEQYF.